The 6 T cell receptor beta chains listed next were all sequenced from one sample in a study of response to subunit inactivated influenza vaccine. MiXCR, run by TCRdb on the RT-PCR reads, gives a single entry per CDR3 protein. The table shows about 620,000 distinct CDR3 sequences, with about 10% occurring only once. Sequencing was performed on PBMCs from blood, taken on the day of vaccination. The source is a middle-aged man who received an inactivated influenza vaccine.

This clonotype was counted only a few times. The rearrangement joins TRBV14 to TRBJ1-1; D is possibly TRBD1 (6 bases). Germline assignment: CDR1 SGHDN and CDR2 FVKESK. The CDR3 is 14 residues long. V was clipped by 0 bases and J by 7 bases, with 12 bases between them. The CDR3 region is CASSQEGGADEAFF. For the CDR3, the DNA is TGTGCCAGCAGCCAAGAAGGGGGGGCTGATGAAGCTTTCTTT.

V and J are TRBV20-1 and TRBJ2-7; unclear D gene. This CDR3 is 15 amino acids long. V was pared by 3 bases and J by 0 bases, with 15 bases between. Germline V gene lookup returns CDR1 DFQATT and CDR2 SNEGSKA (reference sequence). The CDR3 region is CSASSFKLSSYEQYF. The CDR3 nucleotides read TGCAGTGCTAGTTCCTTCAAATTGAGCTCCTACGAGCAGTACTTC.

This clonotype was seen only a few times. The V gene is TRBV20-1, the J gene TRBJ2-3; unclear D gene. Germline-derived CDR1 and CDR2 are DFQATT and SNEGSKA (reference sequence). Trimming stripped 6 bases from V and 0 bases from J, with 10 bases between. This CDR3 spans 13 amino acids. Written as DNA, the CDR3 is TGCAGTGCCCCCGCGCGGAGCACAGATACGCAGTATTTT. It encodes CSAPARSTDTQYF.

The J gene is TRBJ1-6, the V gene TRBV13, with D perhaps TRBD1 (5 bases). The V and J ends lost 0 bases and 0 bases respectively, with 12 bases between them. This CDR3 has 18 residues. Germline CDR1 and CDR2: PRHDT and FYEKMQ (reference sequence). The CDR3 protein is CASSLGGTRASYNSPLHF. CDR3 DNA: TGTGCCAGCAGCTTAGGAGGGACCAGGGCCTCCTATAATTCACCCCTCCACTTT.

The table lists this clonotype with a few counts. The chain is built from TRBV7-8 and TRBJ1-1; D is possibly TRBD1 (6 bases). The CDR3 contains 17 residues. Trimming removed 5 bases from V and 5 bases from J, with 24 bases in between. The germline V gene has CDR1 SGHVS and CDR2 FQNEAQ. CDR3 residues: CASSQYGQLPGRTEAFF. CDR3 nucleotides: TGTGCCAGCAGCCAGTATGGACAGCTTCCAGGGCGGACTGAAGCTTTCTTT.

The V and J genes are TRBV19 and TRBJ2-1, with TRBD2 identical over 9 bases. The V segment lost 7 bases and the J segment 8 bases; nucleotides outside the gene matches: 9. Germline CDR1 LNHDA, CDR2 SQIVND (reference sequence). This CDR3 region has 14 residues. CDR3 loop: CASNPGLASHEQFF. Here the CDR3 DNA reads TGTGCCAGTAACCCGGGACTAGCTTCCCATGAGCAGTTCTTC.